The rows below give T cell receptor beta chains drawn from one sample of a study of blood T cell repertoires in COVID-19. The repertoire was sequenced with immunoSEQ multiplex PCR; TCRdb's copy has only in-frame clones and lacks some. Found here are hundreds of thousands of clones, approximately 84% of them singletons; the top ten hold 3.5% to 5%. Sequencing was performed on peripheral blood. The receptors originated from a man between 50 and 59 years old with acute or convalescent COVID-19. CDR3s include the opening cysteine and the closing phenylalanine or tryptophan. D genes are given only for firm matches. Clone size is given for some rows only: seen once, a few or many times, or a class if the clone is expanded.

v_gene	d_gene	abundance	j_gene	CDR3aa	CDR3nt
TRBV6-5	TRBD1	NA	TRBJ2-7	CASSYGQGGTYEQYF	TGTGCCAGCAGTTACGGACAGGGGGGGACCTACGAGCAGTACTTC
TRBV19	TRBD1	few	TRBJ2-5	CASSISGPGQGASGETQYF	TGTGCCAGTAGTATTTCGGGACCGGGACAGGGGGCATCTGGCGAGACCCAGTACTTC
TRBV11-2	NA	NA	TRBJ2-1	CASSLEQSEQFF	TGTGCCAGCAGCTTAGAACAAAGTGAGCAGTTCTTC
TRBV11-2	TRBD1	NA	TRBJ1-2	CASSSPQGARGGYTF	TGTGCCAGCAGCTCACCACAGGGGGCGAGGGGTGGCTACACCTTC
TRBV6-1	NA	NA	TRBJ1-3	CASSEALKSGNTIYF	TGTGCCAGCAGTGAAGCGCTAAAATCTGGAAACACCATATATTTT
TRBV2	TRBD1	NA	TRBJ1-5	CASSEQGVALNQPQHF	TGTGCCAGCAGTGAACAGGGGGTGGCCCTCAATCAGCCCCAGCATTTT
TRBV5-1	TRBD2	NA	TRBJ2-7	CASTGGYEQYF	TGCGCCAGCACGGGGGGCTACGAGCAGTACTTC
TRBV6-6	TRBD2	NA	TRBJ2-3	CASSRQPPSGDLADTQYF	TGTGCCAGCAGTCGCCAACCCCCTAGCGGGGACCTGGCAGATACGCAGTATTTT
TRBV6-5	NA	NA	TRBJ1-6	CASRGGGAYSPLHF	TGTGCCAGCAGAGGCGGGGGCGCCTATTCACCCCTCCACTTT
TRBV7-8	TRBD1	once	TRBJ1-2	CASSHDRVLYGYTF	TGTGCCAGCTCCCATGACAGGGTCCTCTATGGCTACACCTTC
TRBV6-2/TRBV6-3	NA	NA	TRBJ1-4	CASSYAPDSPNEKLFF	TGTGCCAGCAGTTACGCCCCGGACAGTCCTAATGAAAAACTGTTTTTT
TRBV7-9	TRBD1	NA	TRBJ1-1	CASSYGQANTEAFF	TGTGCCAGCAGCTACGGACAGGCGAACACTGAAGCTTTCTTT
TRBV14	NA	once	TRBJ2-3	CASSPIARSSVSTDTQYF	TGTGCCAGCAGCCCCATCGCCCGGAGTAGCGTGTCCACAGATACGCAGTATTTT
TRBV15	NA	NA	TRBJ1-2	CATSRDQDPNYGYTF	TGTGCCACCAGCAGAGATCAGGATCCAAACTATGGCTACACCTTC
TRBV5-6	NA	NA	TRBJ1-3	CASSLRTANSGNTIYF	TGTGCCAGCAGCTTGCGGACAGCCAACTCTGGAAACACCATATATTTT
TRBV6-5	NA	NA	TRBJ1-1	CASTQVPGTEAFF	TGTGCCAGCACCCAGGTCCCAGGCACTGAAGCTTTCTTT
TRBV9	NA	NA	TRBJ1-2	CASSVGAGNYGYTF	TGTGCCAGCAGCGTAGGGGCAGGAAACTATGGCTACACCTTC
TRBV12-3/TRBV12-4	NA	NA	TRBJ1-3	CASSSRNTIYF	TGTGCCAGCAGTTCCAGAAACACCATATATTTT
TRBV18	TRBD2	NA	TRBJ2-1	CASSPVVSGGSYNEQFF	TGTGCCAGCTCACCAGTGGTTAGCGGGGGCTCCTACAATGAGCAGTTCTTC
TRBV18	NA	NA	TRBJ1-1	CASSPAARVNTEAFF	TGTGCCAGCTCACCGGCGGCCAGGGTGAACACTGAAGCTTTCTTT
TRBV2	NA	once	TRBJ2-7	CASSEGGEQYF	TGTGCCAGCAGTGAGGGGGGCGAGCAGTACTTC
TRBV15	TRBD2	NA	TRBJ2-1	CATSSSGAKVYNEQFF	TGTGCCACCAGCAGTAGCGGGGCCAAGGTGTACAATGAGCAGTTCTTC
TRBV6-5	TRBD1	NA	TRBJ2-7	CASSSYWRQGYEQYF	TGTGCCAGCAGTTCGTATTGGCGACAGGGCTACGAGCAGTACTTC
TRBV5-1	TRBD1	NA	TRBJ2-7	CASSLEQGGLYEQYF	TGCGCCAGCAGCTTGGAACAGGGGGGCCTCTACGAGCAGTACTTC
TRBV3-1/TRBV3-2	TRBD2	NA	TRBJ2-1	CASSLLAGGPRNEQFF	TGTGCCAGCAGCCTTTTAGCGGGGGGGCCCAGGAATGAGCAGTTCTTC
TRBV7-9	NA	NA	TRBJ1-6	CASSLQSPLNSPLHF	TGTGCCAGCAGCTTACAGTCCCCGCTTAATTCACCCCTCCACTTT
TRBV5-4	TRBD1	NA	TRBJ2-5	CASSPGQGAEETQYF	TGTGCCAGCAGTCCGGGACAGGGGGCTGAAGAGACCCAGTACTTC
TRBV6-5	NA	NA	TRBJ1-1	CASTASAVAEAFF	TGTGCCAGCACCGCCTCCGCAGTCGCTGAAGCTTTCTTT
TRBV11-2	NA	NA	TRBJ1-2	CASRGGDGYTF	TGTGCCAGCAGAGGAGGGGATGGCTACACCTTC
TRBV6-5	NA	NA	TRBJ1-6	CASSYSAGGHTLHF	TGTGCCAGCAGTTACTCCGCCGGGGGGCACACCCTCCACTTT
TRBV25-1	TRBD1	few	TRBJ2-5	CASSAGQGPQETQYF	TGTGCCAGCAGTGCAGGACAGGGGCCCCAAGAGACCCAGTACTTC
TRBV7-9	NA	NA	TRBJ1-1	CASSPRGQANTEAFF	TGTGCCAGCAGTCCAAGAGGACAAGCGAACACTGAAGCTTTCTTT
TRBV18	NA	NA	TRBJ2-5	CASSPGETQYF	TGTGCCAGCTCCCCGGGGGAGACCCAGTACTTC
TRBV6-1	NA	NA	TRBJ1-4	CASSDRGEKLFF	TGTGCCAGCAGTGATCGGGGGGAAAAACTGTTTTTT
TRBV27	NA	NA	TRBJ1-4	CASSLRGRGTNEKLFF	TGTGCCAGCAGTTTAAGAGGAAGAGGGACTAATGAAAAACTGTTTTTT
TRBV18	TRBD1	NA	TRBJ1-5	CASSPPGQPDGPQHF	TGTGCCAGCTCACCACCGGGACAGCCCGATGGGCCCCAGCATTTT
TRBV4-1	NA	NA	TRBJ2-2	CASSQDLTGSGELFF	TGCGCCAGCAGCCAAGATTTGACAGGTTCTGGGGAGCTGTTTTTT
TRBV10-3	TRBD1	NA	TRBJ1-5	CAISVSQGAIQPQHF	TGTGCCATCAGTGTATCACAGGGGGCGATTCAGCCCCAGCATTTT
TRBV5-6	NA	NA	TRBJ2-7	CASSLAGTYEQYF	TGTGCCAGCAGCTTGGCCGGTACCTACGAGCAGTACTTC
TRBV7-9	NA	NA	TRBJ2-3	CASSLQGSTDTQYF	TGTGCCAGCAGCCTACAGGGCAGCACAGATACGCAGTATTTT
TRBV2	NA	NA	TRBJ1-3	CASRQVSGNTIYF	TGTGCCAGCAGACAGGTCTCTGGAAACACCATATATTTT
TRBV29-1	NA	NA	TRBJ2-3	CSARESLSTDTQYF	TGCAGCGCCCGGGAGTCCCTAAGCACAGATACGCAGTATTTT
TRBV7-9	NA	NA	TRBJ1-2	CASSLVGTRSYGYTF	TGTGCCAGCAGCTTAGTTGGTACACGTTCCTATGGCTACACCTTC
TRBV12-5	TRBD2	NA	TRBJ2-7	CASALDPVRGVGEQYF	TGTGCTAGTGCCTTAGACCCCGTACGGGGGGTTGGCGAGCAGTACTTC
TRBV5-6	TRBD1	NA	TRBJ2-6	CASSLGGGIYSGANVLTF	TGTGCCAGCAGCTTGGGAGGGGGCATCTACTCTGGGGCCAACGTCCTGACTTTC
TRBV14	NA	NA	TRBJ1-2	CASSQSTGPYGYTF	TGTGCCAGCAGCCAGTCAACAGGCCCCTATGGCTACACCTTC
TRBV9	TRBD2	once	TRBJ2-1	CASSVATGGPYEQFF	TGTGCCAGCAGCGTAGCAACGGGGGGGCCCTATGAGCAGTTCTTC
TRBV7-9	NA	NA	TRBJ1-1	CASSLGGFEAFF	TGTGCCAGCAGCTTAGGAGGATTCGAAGCTTTCTTT
TRBV15	NA	NA	TRBJ1-4	CATRGQFWSDGDEKLFF	TGTGCCACCAGGGGGCAGTTCTGGAGCGATGGGGATGAAAAACTGTTTTTT
TRBV5-1	NA	NA	TRBJ1-3	CASSLSGGSGNTIYF	TGCGCCAGCAGCTTGAGCGGAGGCTCTGGAAACACCATATATTTT
TRBV5-1	NA	NA	TRBJ2-1	CASSLAKNNEQFF	TGCGCCAGCAGCTTGGCCAAAAACAATGAGCAGTTCTTC